This T cell receptor beta chain originates from a study of blood T cell repertoires in COVID-19. Categorization into cohorts depended on clinical history that participants reported. This CDR3 spans 12 amino acids. Trimming pared 8 bases from V and 5 bases from J, leaving 12 bases between. Authors' analysis steps: Scientists estimated how many nucleated cells there were by amplifying reference gene primers. Repertoires were generated with immunoSEQ multiplex PCR, while TCRdb's copy carries only in-frame clones and drops some. V, J and clone size reflect that table, while D and trimming were determined from the DNA. Among around 380,000 clones listed, roughly 86% were seen once. A single count supports this clone.

The V gene is TRBV12-3 or TRBV12-4, the J gene TRBJ1-2; TRBD1 might be the D (6 bases). The sample consisted of PBMCs or T cells enriched from blood (not recorded which). The clonotype originates from a man under 40 who had recovered from COVID-19. CDR3 region: CASGQPYYGYTF. The CDR3, as DNA: TGTGCCAGCGGACAGCCTTATTATGGCTACACCTTC.